The rows below give T cell receptor beta chains drawn from one sample of a study of siplizumab effects on memory and regulatory T cells. Assay: immunoSEQ multiplex PCR; the TCRdb copy retains only in-frame clones and omits some. In the table there are around 87,000 clones, approximately 90% of which are singletons. Sequencing input: CD4+ T cells sorted from blood. The source is a human donor in good health. CDR3s include the opening cysteine and the closing phenylalanine or tryptophan. D genes are given only for firm matches. The size field is filled for only some rows; it gives once, few, many or a size class.

DNA | CDR3 | J | size | D | V
TGTGCCAGCAGCTTGGCCGGGGCTATCTCTGGAAACACCATATATTTT | CASSLAGAISGNTIYF | TRBJ1-3 | NA | NA | TRBV5-5
TGTGCCAGCAGTGGATACGGGGTCTACGAGCAGTACTTC | CASSGYGVYEQYF | TRBJ2-7 | once | NA | TRBV2
TGCGCCAGCAGCCTCCTCGGACGGAGCTCCTACAATGAGCAGTTCTTC | CASSLLGRSSYNEQFF | TRBJ2-1 | NA | NA | TRBV4-1
TGTGCCAGCTCACAAGTTAATGAGCAGTTCTTC | CASSQVNEQFF | TRBJ2-1 | NA | NA | TRBV18
TGTGCCTGGGGAGGGACCGAAAAACTGTTTTTT | CAWGGTEKLFF | TRBJ1-4 | once | NA | TRBV30
TGTGCCAGCAGGGAAAAGGGACTAGCGCGGTTTGAGAATGAGCAGTTCTTC | CASREKGLARFENEQFF | TRBJ2-1 | few | TRBD2 | TRBV7-2
TGTGCCAGTAGTTCATCCCCCGGGACACCCATAGAGCTGCCTCAGCCCCAGCATTTT | CASSSSPGTPIELPQPQHF | TRBJ1-5 | NA | NA | TRBV19
TGTGCCAGCAGTGTATCGACTAGCGGGAGGGCAGTTTTT | CASSVSTSGRAVF | TRBJ2-3 | once | TRBD2 | TRBV2
TGTGCCACCCACCTCAGGGACTCCAATCAGCCCCAGCATTTT | CATHLRDSNQPQHF | TRBJ1-5 | NA | NA | TRBV28
TGTGCCAGCAGCTTCCTTAATGAAAAACTGTTTTTT | CASSFLNEKLFF | TRBJ1-4 | NA | NA | TRBV7-2
TGCGCCAGCAGCTTGGGGGCTAGCGGGGAAAGACAGTTCTTC | CASSLGASGERQFF | TRBJ2-1 | NA | TRBD2 | TRBV5-1
TGTGCCAGCAGCTTAGGGGGGACTAGCGGGGTCTTTGAGACCCAGTACTTC | CASSLGGTSGVFETQYF | TRBJ2-5 | NA | TRBD2 | TRBV7-9
TGTGCCAGCAGCTTATGGTCCGGGGCGTCGGAGACCCAGTACTTC | CASSLWSGASETQYF | TRBJ2-5 | NA | NA | TRBV7-2
TGTGCCAGCAGTTTATGGCAGGGGCGGAAGAACACCGGGGAGCTGTTTTTT | CASSLWQGRKNTGELFF | TRBJ2-2 | NA | NA | TRBV28
TGCGCCAGCAGCCAAGGGGTAGCGAGGAGCTCCTACAATGAGCAGTTCTTC | CASSQGVARSSYNEQFF | TRBJ2-1 | NA | NA | TRBV4-1
TGTGCTAGCAGCCGGACGGGCTCACTAGGGGATGAGCAGTTCTTC | CASSRTGSLGDEQFF | TRBJ2-1 | NA | NA | TRBV7-7
TGTGCCAGCAGCCAGGGTGGCTATGGCTACACCTTC | CASSQGGYGYTF | TRBJ1-2 | NA | NA | TRBV14
TGTGCCAGCAGCTTGGGAAGAGGGGATACGCAGTATTTT | CASSLGRGDTQYF | TRBJ2-3 | NA | NA | TRBV7-6
TGTGCCAGCAGCTTATATCAGGGGATGAACACTGAAGCTTTCTTT | CASSLYQGMNTEAFF | TRBJ1-1 | NA | NA | TRBV11-2
TGCAGCGTTGAAGGACAGGGCTTTGGAGCTTTCTTT | CSVEGQGFGAFF | TRBJ1-1 | few | TRBD1 | TRBV29-1
TGCAGCTACTTACAGGGACCCGGGGAGCTGTTTTTT | CSYLQGPGELFF | TRBJ2-2 | once | NA | TRBV29-1
TGTGCCAGCAGCCTAGGGGGCACAGATACGCAGTATTTT | CASSLGGTDTQYF | TRBJ2-3 | NA | NA | TRBV5-6
TGTGCCAGCAGCTTAGCGGCAGGGGGCCTGGAGACCCAGTACTTC | CASSLAAGGLETQYF | TRBJ2-5 | NA | TRBD1 | TRBV7-2
TGTGCCAGCTCACCACGGACGGTGAACACTGAAGCTTTCTTT | CASSPRTVNTEAFF | TRBJ1-1 | NA | NA | TRBV18
TGTGCCTGGAGTTTGGGTGTGAATGAAAAACTGTTTTTT | CAWSLGVNEKLFF | TRBJ1-4 | NA | NA | TRBV30
TGTGCCAGCAGCGTAGTTGGCGGGAGTGGTGAGCAGTTCTTC | CASSVVGGSGEQFF | TRBJ2-1 | NA | TRBD2 | TRBV9
TGCGCCAGCAGCTTGGCCCTGGCAGGCAACGAGCAGTACTTC | CASSLALAGNEQYF | TRBJ2-7 | NA | NA | TRBV5-1
TGCGCCAGCAGCGCCCCAGGGAGCGGTGAGCAGTTCTTC | CASSAPGSGEQFF | TRBJ2-1 | NA | NA | TRBV10-2
TGTGCCAGCAGCTTAAAGGCAGGAGACGGCTCCTACGAGCAGTACTTC | CASSLKAGDGSYEQYF | TRBJ2-7 | NA | NA | TRBV7-3
TGTGCCAGCAGTCCGGCCACAGGGGGGTTGGTCTATGGCTACACCTTC | CASSPATGGLVYGYTF | TRBJ1-2 | NA | TRBD1 | TRBV28
TGTGCCAGCAGTTTAAGTATAAGGAGCAATGAGCAGTTCTTC | CASSLSIRSNEQFF | TRBJ2-1 | once | NA | TRBV28
TGTGCCAGCACCGCCAGGGGGCGCGAGCAGTATTTT | CASTARGREQYF | TRBJ2-3 | NA | TRBD1 | TRBV28
TGTGCCAGTAGTAAGATAATTAACCGTACCGGGACAGGGGCCTACGAGCAGTACTTC | CASSKIINRTGTGAYEQYF | TRBJ2-7 | once | TRBD1 | TRBV19
TGTGCCAGCAGCAACTGGGGCGGGAGTGCCACCGGGGAGCTGTTTTTT | CASSNWGGSATGELFF | TRBJ2-2 | NA | TRBD2 | TRBV7-8
TGTGCCAGTAGTATGGGGGCTCGAGAGACCCAGTACTTC | CASSMGARETQYF | TRBJ2-5 | NA | NA | TRBV19
TGTGCCAGCAGCTTAGCACCCGCCGGTAGCGGGAGGGCCGGGACCCAGTACTTC | CASSLAPAGSGRAGTQYF | TRBJ2-5 | NA | TRBD2 | TRBV7-2
TGTGCCACCCATGAAAGCGGGAGGACCTCCTACAATGAGCAGTTCTTC | CATHESGRTSYNEQFF | TRBJ2-1 | many | TRBD2 | TRBV14
TGTGCCAGCAACGATGCGGGAGCATCCGGGGAGCTGTTTTTT | CASNDAGASGELFF | TRBJ2-2 | NA | TRBD2 | TRBV28
TGTGCTAGTGGTTTAGGATGGGGGGAGACCCAGTACTTC | CASGLGWGETQYF | TRBJ2-5 | NA | NA | TRBV12-5
TGTGCCAGCAGCCGGGACAGGGGAATGTTTGGCTACACCTTC | CASSRDRGMFGYTF | TRBJ1-2 | once | TRBD1 | TRBV6-5
TGTGCCAGCAGTCGCTATTATGAGCAGTTCTTC | CASSRYYEQFF | TRBJ2-1 | NA | NA | TRBV2
TGTGCCAGCAGCGCAACTAACGGGGCTAGGGAGCAGTACTTC | CASSATNGAREQYF | TRBJ2-7 | NA | NA | TRBV9
TGCGCCAGCAGCCTGGGAAGGGGAGCGAACATTCAGTACTTC | CASSLGRGANIQYF | TRBJ2-4 | NA | NA | TRBV5-1
TGTGCCAGCAGCTTAGCTTTCGCAGGGGGCTATGGCTACACCTTC | CASSLAFAGGYGYTF | TRBJ1-2 | NA | TRBD1 | TRBV7-9
TGTGCCAGTAGTATAGCAACTAGCGGGATTAGCGAGCAGTACTTC | CASSIATSGISEQYF | TRBJ2-7 | NA | TRBD2 | TRBV19
TGTGCCATCAGTGATGGTGGACAGGGTTTTAGTGAGCAGTTCTTC | CAISDGGQGFSEQFF | TRBJ2-1 | NA | TRBD1 | TRBV10-3
TGCGCCAGCAGCCAAGGTGGGGGACTTGCCGGGGATACGCAGTATTTT | CASSQGGGLAGDTQYF | TRBJ2-3 | NA | NA | TRBV4-3
TGTGCCAGCAGGTCCGACAGATACTACGAGCAGTACTTC | CASRSDRYYEQYF | TRBJ2-7 | NA | NA | TRBV28
TGCAGTGCTAGTGCCCAGGGAAATCAGTTCTTC | CSASAQGNQFF | TRBJ2-1 | NA | NA | TRBV20-1
TGTGCCTGGAGTGTACTAGGGTATGGCTACACCTTC | CAWSVLGYGYTF | TRBJ1-2 | once | NA | TRBV30
TGCAGCGTTGAACCCCAACTAGGAGGACGAGATACGCAGTATTTT | CSVEPQLGGRDTQYF | TRBJ2-3 | NA | NA | TRBV29-1
TGTGCCACCAGCAGAGATCCCCCTAGCGGCCAAGAGACCCAGTACTTC | CATSRDPPSGQETQYF | TRBJ2-5 | once | TRBD2 | TRBV15
TGTGCCATCAGTCAGGGACAGGGTTTAGGGGAGACCCAGTACTTC | CAISQGQGLGETQYF | TRBJ2-5 | NA | TRBD1 | TRBV10-3
TGTGCCAGCAGTTATACGGGGGGCGGGGGCTACACCTTC | CASSYTGGGGYTF | TRBJ1-2 | NA | NA | TRBV6-5
TGTGCCACCAGCAGAGATCCGGGACAGGGGTCCCACGAGCAGTACTTC | CATSRDPGQGSHEQYF | TRBJ2-7 | NA | TRBD1 | TRBV15
TGCAGCGTTGGCGACACCAGTAATTCACCCCTCCACTTT | CSVGDTSNSPLHF | TRBJ1-6 | NA | NA | TRBV29-1
TGTGCCACCAGCATTGCTGGTTCTGGCAATCAGCCCCAGCATTTT | CATSIAGSGNQPQHF | TRBJ1-5 | NA | NA | TRBV15
TGTGCCAGCGGGGGGGGCCCCACAGATACGCAGTATTTT | CASGGGPTDTQYF | TRBJ2-3 | NA | NA | TRBV28
TGTGCCAGCTCGGGTCCCGACAGGGGAGGCAAAAACATTCAGTACTTC | CASSGPDRGGKNIQYF | TRBJ2-4 | once | TRBD1 | TRBV18
TGTGCCAGCAGTCTGGGGGTAATCTCTGGAAACACCATATATTTT | CASSLGVISGNTIYF | TRBJ1-3 | NA | NA | TRBV6-1